These 10 T cell receptor beta chains originate from one sample sequenced in a study of cytomegalovirus exposure and HLA in healthy donors. The study ran its PCR with 60 Vbeta and 13 Jbeta primers. Only in-frame clones appear in the TCRdb table, and some are missing; sequencing was by immunoSEQ multiplex PCR. The data show about 120,000 clones, around 76% seen once. The sample was PBMCs. The receptors originated from a man in his 60s in good health and CMV-seropositive.

The chain uses TRBV5-1 and TRBJ2-3; D is perhaps TRBD2 (6 bases). Germline values: CDR1 SGHRS, CDR2 YFSETQ. V lost 2 bases and J 6 bases, leaving 16 bases between the germline ends. This CDR3 is 15 amino acids long. The CDR3 DNA follows: TGCGCCAGCAGCTTCTCCAGCGGTGGGGGGGATACGCAGTATTTT. Translating it yields CASSFSSGGGDTQYF.

This chain links TRBV6-4 with TRBJ1-2; no firm D call. This CDR3 is 14 amino acids long. Trimming pared 6 bases from V and 0 bases from J, leaving 11 bases between. The germline CDR1 and CDR2 sequences are MRHNA and SNTAGT. CDR3 amino acids: CASSPTGTNYGYTF. DNA of the CDR3: TGTGCCAGCAGCCCTACGGGGACTAACTATGGCTACACCTTC.

The CDR3 DNA sequence: TGTGCCAGCAGCCCCGTGACAGACCCAGGGAGGTCCGGGGAGCTGTTTTTT. Its protein is CASSPVTDPGRSGELFF. This chain connects TRBV5-5 to TRBJ2-2; a possible D gene is TRBD2 (6 bases). The CDR3 runs to 17 residues. CDR1 and CDR2 from the germline V gene are SGHKS and YYEKEE (reference sequence). Trimming removed 4 bases from V and 6 bases from J, with 22 bases in between.

This clone was seen a handful of times. This sample also contains other DNA sequences that code for the same CDR3. The chain links TRBV30 to TRBJ2-7; D unclear. The V end was cut by 3 bases, the J end by 2 bases, with 11 bases between. Germline V gives CDR1 GTSNPN, CDR2 SVGIG (reference sequence). This CDR3 is built from 13 residues. In nucleotides, the CDR3 is TGTGCCTGGAGGGTTGGGCCGGCCTACGAGCAGTACTTC. This gives the protein CAWRVGPAYEQYF.

The chain is built from TRBV28 and TRBJ1-5, with TRBD1 as a possible D gene (6 bases). CDR1 and CDR2 (germline): MDHEN, SYDVKM. The CDR3 contains 16 residues. V gave up 8 bases and J gave up 0 bases, with 17 bases separating them. The CDR3 DNA reads TGTGCCAGCCGAATGGGGGGGGACATTAGCAATCAGCCCCAGCATTTT. This codes for CASRMGGDISNQPQHF.

V is TRBV7-3 and J is TRBJ1-2, with 7 bases aligning to TRBD1. This CDR3 region has 14 residues. Germline V lookup: CDR1 SGHTA, CDR2 FQGTGA. V gave up 2 bases and J gave up 4 bases; unmatched junction bases: 4. DNA of the CDR3: TGTGCCAGCAGCTTAGATCGGACAGGCTATGGCTACACCTTC. Its protein product is CASSLDRTGYGYTF. Full variable domain (remainder filled in from reference TRBV7-3 and TRBJ1-2): GAGVSQTPSNKVTEKGKYVELRCDPISGHTALYWYRQSLGQGPEFLIYFQGTGAADDSGLPNDRFFAVRPEGSVSTLKIQRTERGDSAVYLCASSLDRTGYGYTFGSGTRLTVV.

A remark on this clone: The same CDR3 can be traced to other DNA sequences in this sample. The CDR3 DNA sequence: TGTGCCAGCAGTCCTACAGGGAACACTGAAGCTTTCTTT. Amino acids: CASSPTGNTEAFF. The chain couples TRBV7-2 to TRBJ1-1, with a possible D match to TRBD1 (5 bases). There are 13 residues in the CDR3. The V gene lost 6 bases and the J gene lost 1 base, with 9 bases spanning the gap. The germline gives CDR1 SGHTA, CDR2 FQGNSA.

The V call is TRBV27, the J call TRBJ1-2; TRBD1 matches 12 bases. The junction had 5 bases not matched to a gene; V was cut back by 2 bases and J by 7 bases. Looked up from germline, CDR1 is MNHEY and CDR2 is SMNVEV (reference sequence). The CDR3 runs to 15 residues. The CDR3 sequence is CASSLTGTGGFGYTF. The CDR3 nucleotides are TGTGCCAGCAGTTTAACCGGGACAGGGGGCTTTGGCTACACCTTC.

CDR3 protein: CASSPANNQPQHF. CDR3 DNA: TGTGCCAGCTCACCGGCAAACAATCAGCCCCAGCATTTT. V and J are TRBV18 and TRBJ1-5; no reliable D call. Germline V gene lookup returns CDR1 KGHSH and CDR2 LQKENI. The length of the CDR3 is 13 residues. V was trimmed by 3 bases and J by 3 bases, leaving 6 bases between them.

The chain couples TRBV28 to TRBJ1-5; D gene uncertain. The V and J ends lost 6 bases and 3 bases respectively, with 12 bases between them. From germline, CDR1 is MDHEN and CDR2 SYDVKM. The CDR3 contains 14 residues. CDR3 nucleotides: TGTGCCAGCAGGCCTTCACGGTACAATCAGCCCCAGCATTTT. Protein sequence: CASRPSRYNQPQHF.